This T cell receptor beta chain emerged from a study of blood T cell repertoires in COVID-19. The assay was immunoSEQ multiplex PCR, and TCRdb's table has in-frame clones only and misses some. The data hold about 120,000 clones, with 80% observed a single time. The junction had 6 bases not matched to a gene; V was cut back by 5 bases and J by 2 bases. Germline CDR1 reads MNHNY; CDR2 reads SVGAGI (reference sequence). The CDR3 sequence is 16 residues long. The chain uses TRBV6-6 and TRBJ2-1, with TRBD1 matching over 10 bases. Sequencing was carried out using peripheral blood. The origin of this receptor is a man in his 70s with acute or convalescent COVID-19. This chain's CDR3 is CASSPGQGRPYNEQFF. In DNA, the CDR3 is TGTGCCAGCAGTCCGGGACAGGGGCGCCCCTACAATGAGCAGTTCTTC.